This T cell receptor beta chain was recorded in a study of shared clonotypes between healthy human individuals. Regarding the study as a whole: Limitation of the genetic and exposure-history diversity represented came from the few donors. Naive subsets tended to show greater estimated richness than memory subsets.

Germline CDR1 reads SGHTA; CDR2 reads FQGNSA. CDR3 length: 16 residues. V lost 3 bases, J lost 5 bases, and 19 bases lay in between. Memory CD4+ cells were the fraction left after CD45RA+ naive selection. Regarding this clone: Its antigen is unidentified.

The method was immunoSEQ multiplex PCR; TCRdb's version includes in-frame clones alone and lacks a portion of them. The profile shows 2 million to 2.5 million clones, 85% to 95% of them singletons. The chain carries TRBV7-2 and TRBJ2-5; D may match TRBD1 or TRBD2 (5 bases each). Material for sequencing was naive CD4+ T cells from PBMCs. The subset was: CD45RA+ positively selected. The receptor's source is a man younger than 35 in good health. Some clones in this sample may be carry-over from other donors' samples. CDR3 bases: TGTGCCAGCAGCTTCTTCGTAGGCTTAGAGGGGGAGACCCAGTACTTC. Residues: CASSFFVGLEGETQYF.